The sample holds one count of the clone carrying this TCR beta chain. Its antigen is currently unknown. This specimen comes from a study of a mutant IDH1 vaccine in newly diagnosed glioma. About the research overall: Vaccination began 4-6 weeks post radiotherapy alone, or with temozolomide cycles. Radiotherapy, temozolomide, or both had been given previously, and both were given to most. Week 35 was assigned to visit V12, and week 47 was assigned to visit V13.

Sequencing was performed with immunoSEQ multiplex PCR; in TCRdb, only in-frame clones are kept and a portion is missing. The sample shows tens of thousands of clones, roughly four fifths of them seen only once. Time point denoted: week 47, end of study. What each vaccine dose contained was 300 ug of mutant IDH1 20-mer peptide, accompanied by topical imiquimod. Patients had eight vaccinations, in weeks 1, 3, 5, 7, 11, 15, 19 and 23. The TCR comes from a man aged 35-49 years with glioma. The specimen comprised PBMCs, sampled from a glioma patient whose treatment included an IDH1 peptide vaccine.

CDR3: CASSQQPTGELFF. DNA for the CDR3: TGCGCCAGCAGCCAACAGCCCACCGGGGAGCTGTTTTTT. The chain is built from TRBV5-1 and TRBJ2-2, with no clear D. Trimming took 4 bases from V and 4 from J, leaving 8 bases between them. Germline lookup yields CDR1 SGHRS and CDR2 YFSETQ. The CDR3 covers 13 residues.